This TCR beta chain was profiled in a study of early T cells in non-severe SARS-CoV-2 infection. Study-level information: Whole-blood bulk RNA, unsorted, was sequenced, and chains were unpaired. Broader study findings: Matching results from VDJdb favored anti-spike CD8 responses, leaving private and CD4 specificities undetected.

Individual cDNA molecules were tagged with unique molecular identifiers, the study reported. MiXCR was run by TCRdb on the 5' RACE reads, yielding one entry per CDR3 protein. Found here are 70,000 to 85,000 distinct CDR3 sequences, more than 9% of them singletons; the top ten hold roughly 3.9%. Worth noting for this clonotype: Its specificity is unknown.

The CDR3 is 13 residues long. Per germline, CDR1 DFQATT and CDR2 SNEGSKA (reference sequence). J lost 8 bases, V lost 5 bases, and 8 bases had no gene match. The sequenced material came from whole blood. This clonotype was obtained from an adult who was a healthcare worker with PCR-confirmed SARS-CoV-2 infection or an uninfected control (not recorded which). V is TRBV20-1 and J is TRBJ1-4; 7 nucleotides match TRBD1. In DNA form, the CDR3 reads TGCAGTGCTTCGACAGGGTCGGGCGAAAAACTGTTTTTT. It encodes CSASTGSGEKLFF.